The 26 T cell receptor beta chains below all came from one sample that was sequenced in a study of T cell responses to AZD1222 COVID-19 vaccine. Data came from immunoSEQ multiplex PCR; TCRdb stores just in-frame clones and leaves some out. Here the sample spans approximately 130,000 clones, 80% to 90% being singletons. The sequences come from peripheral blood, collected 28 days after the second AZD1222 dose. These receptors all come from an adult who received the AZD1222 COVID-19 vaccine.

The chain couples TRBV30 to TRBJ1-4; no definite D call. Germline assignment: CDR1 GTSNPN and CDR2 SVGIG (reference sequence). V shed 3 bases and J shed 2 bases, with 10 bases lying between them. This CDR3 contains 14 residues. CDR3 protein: CAWSLAGTNEKLFF. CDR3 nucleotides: TGTGCCTGGAGCCTAGCGGGGACTAATGAAAAACTGTTTTTT.

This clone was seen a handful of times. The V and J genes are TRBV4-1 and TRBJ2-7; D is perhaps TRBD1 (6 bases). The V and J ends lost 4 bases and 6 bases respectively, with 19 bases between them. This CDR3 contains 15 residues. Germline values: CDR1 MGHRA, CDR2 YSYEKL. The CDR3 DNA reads TGCGCCAGCAGCCCTGGGACACTCCGTACGTCCGAGCAGTACTTC. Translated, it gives CASSPGTLRTSEQYF.

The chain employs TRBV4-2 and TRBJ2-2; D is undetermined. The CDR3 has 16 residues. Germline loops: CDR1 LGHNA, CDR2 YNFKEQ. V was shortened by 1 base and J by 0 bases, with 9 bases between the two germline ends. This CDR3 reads CASSQGIITNTGELFF. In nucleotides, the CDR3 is TGTGCCAGCAGCCAAGGGATTATTACGAACACCGGGGAGCTGTTTTTT.

The CDR3 protein is CASSKQGADYGYTF. For the CDR3, the DNA is TGTGCCAGCAGCAAACAGGGGGCCGACTATGGCTACACCTTC. The genes are TRBV11-2 and TRBJ1-2; 9 bases map to TRBD1. Germline V gene data show CDR1 as SGHAT and CDR2 as FQNNGV. The CDR3 has 14 amino acids. Trimming at V came to 5 bases and at J to 3 bases, leaving 4 bases not matched to a gene.

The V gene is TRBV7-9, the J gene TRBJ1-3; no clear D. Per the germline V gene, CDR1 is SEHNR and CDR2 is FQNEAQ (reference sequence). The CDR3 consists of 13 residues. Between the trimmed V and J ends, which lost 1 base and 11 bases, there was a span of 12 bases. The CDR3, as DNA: TGTGCCAGCAGCTTAGTTGGGAAATTTGCCATATATTTT. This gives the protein CASSLVGKFAIYF.

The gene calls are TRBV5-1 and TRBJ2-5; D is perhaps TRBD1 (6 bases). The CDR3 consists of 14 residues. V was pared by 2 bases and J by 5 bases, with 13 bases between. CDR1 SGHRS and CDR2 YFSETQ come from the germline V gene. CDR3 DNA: TGCGCCAGCAGCTTAGATACAGGGAATGAGACCCAGTACTTC. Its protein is CASSLDTGNETQYF. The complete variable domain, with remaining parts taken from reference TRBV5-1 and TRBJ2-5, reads KAGVTQTPRYLIKTRGQQVTLSCSPISGHRSVSWYQQTPGQGLQFLFEYFSETQRNKGNFPGRFSGRQFSNSRSEMNVSTLELGDSALYLCASSLDTGNETQYFGPGTRLLVL.

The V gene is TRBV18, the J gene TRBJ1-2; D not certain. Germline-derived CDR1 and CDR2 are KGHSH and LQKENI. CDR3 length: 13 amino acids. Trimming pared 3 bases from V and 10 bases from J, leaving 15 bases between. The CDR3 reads CASSPTVRFDYTF. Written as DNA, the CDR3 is TGTGCCAGCTCACCCACTGTGCGTTTTGACTACACCTTC.

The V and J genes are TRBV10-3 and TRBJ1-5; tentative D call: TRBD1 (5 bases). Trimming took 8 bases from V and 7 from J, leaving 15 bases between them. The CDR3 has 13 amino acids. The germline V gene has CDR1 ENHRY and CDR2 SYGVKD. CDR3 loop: CAIGEGSEQPQHF. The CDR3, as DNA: TGTGCCATCGGGGAGGGGTCTGAGCAGCCCCAGCATTTT.

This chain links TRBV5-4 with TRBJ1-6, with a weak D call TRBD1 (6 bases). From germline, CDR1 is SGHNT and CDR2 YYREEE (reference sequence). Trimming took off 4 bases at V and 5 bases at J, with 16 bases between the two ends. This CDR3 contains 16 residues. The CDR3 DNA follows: TGTGCCAGCAGCCCAGGGCGGGGGGCTAATAATTCACCCCTCCACTTT. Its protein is CASSPGRGANNSPLHF.

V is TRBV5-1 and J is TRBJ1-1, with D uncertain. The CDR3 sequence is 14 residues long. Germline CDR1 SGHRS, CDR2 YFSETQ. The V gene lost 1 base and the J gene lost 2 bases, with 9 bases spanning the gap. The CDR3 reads CASSLQVVNTEAFF. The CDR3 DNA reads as TGCGCCAGCAGCTTGCAAGTAGTTAACACTGAAGCTTTCTTT. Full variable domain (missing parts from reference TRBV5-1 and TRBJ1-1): KAGVTQTPRYLIKTRGQQVTLSCSPISGHRSVSWYQQTPGQGLQFLFEYFSETQRNKGNFPGRFSGRQFSNSRSEMNVSTLELGDSALYLCASSLQVVNTEAFFGQGTRLTVV.

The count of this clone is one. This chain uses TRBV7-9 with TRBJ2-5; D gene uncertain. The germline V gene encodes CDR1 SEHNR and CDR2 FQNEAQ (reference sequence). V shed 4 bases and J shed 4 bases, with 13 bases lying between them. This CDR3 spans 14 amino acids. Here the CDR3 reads CASSSLGNGETQYF. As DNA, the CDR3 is TGTGCCAGCAGCTCCTTGGGGAATGGAGAGACCCAGTACTTC.

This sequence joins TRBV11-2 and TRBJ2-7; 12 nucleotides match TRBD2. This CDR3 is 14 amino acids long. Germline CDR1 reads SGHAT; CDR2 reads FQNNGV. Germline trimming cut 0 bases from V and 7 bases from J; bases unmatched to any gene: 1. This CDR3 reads CASSLELAGGEQYF. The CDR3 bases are TGTGCCAGCAGCTTAGAACTAGCGGGAGGAGAGCAGTACTTC. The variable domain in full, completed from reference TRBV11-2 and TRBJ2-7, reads EAGVAQSPRYKIIEKRQSVAFWCNPISGHATLYWYQQILGQGPKLLIQFQNNGVVDDSQLPKDRFSAERLKGVDSTLKIQPAKLEDSAVYLCASSLELAGGEQYFGPGTRLTVT.

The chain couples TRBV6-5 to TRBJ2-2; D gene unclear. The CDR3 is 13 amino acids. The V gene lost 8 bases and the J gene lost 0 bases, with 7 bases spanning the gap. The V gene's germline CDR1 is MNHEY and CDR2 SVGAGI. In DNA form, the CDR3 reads TGTGCCAGCGGAGACCCGAACACCGGGGAGCTGTTTTTT. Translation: CASGDPNTGELFF.

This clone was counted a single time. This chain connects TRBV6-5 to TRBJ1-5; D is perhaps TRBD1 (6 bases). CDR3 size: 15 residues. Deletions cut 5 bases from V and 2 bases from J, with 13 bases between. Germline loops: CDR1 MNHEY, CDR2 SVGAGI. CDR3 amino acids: CASSITGYGNQPQHF. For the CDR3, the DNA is TGTGCCAGCAGTATAACAGGGTACGGCAATCAGCCCCAGCATTTT.

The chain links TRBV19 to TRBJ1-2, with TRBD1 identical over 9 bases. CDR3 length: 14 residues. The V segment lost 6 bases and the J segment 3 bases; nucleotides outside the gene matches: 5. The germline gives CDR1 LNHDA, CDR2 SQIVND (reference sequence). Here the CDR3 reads CASSRTGVDYGYTF. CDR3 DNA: TGTGCCAGTAGCCGGACAGGGGTTGACTATGGCTACACCTTC.

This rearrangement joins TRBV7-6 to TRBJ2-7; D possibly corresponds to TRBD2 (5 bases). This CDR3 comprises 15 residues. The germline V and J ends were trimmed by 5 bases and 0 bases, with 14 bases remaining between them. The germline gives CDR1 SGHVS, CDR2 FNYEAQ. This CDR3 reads CASSVESGFSYEQYF. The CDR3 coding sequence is TGTGCCAGCAGCGTGGAGAGCGGTTTCTCCTACGAGCAGTACTTC.

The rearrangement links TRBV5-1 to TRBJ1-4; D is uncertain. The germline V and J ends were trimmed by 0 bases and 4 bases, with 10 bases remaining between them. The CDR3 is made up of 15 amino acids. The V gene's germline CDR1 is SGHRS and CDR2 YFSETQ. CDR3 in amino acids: CASSLGRPGNEKLFF. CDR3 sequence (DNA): TGCGCCAGCAGCTTGGGAAGGCCGGGTAATGAAAAACTGTTTTTT.

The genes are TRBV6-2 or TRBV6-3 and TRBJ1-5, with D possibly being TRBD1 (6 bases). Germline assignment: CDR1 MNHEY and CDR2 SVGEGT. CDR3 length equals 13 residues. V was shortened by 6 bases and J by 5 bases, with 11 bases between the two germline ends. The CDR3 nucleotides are TGTGCCAGCAGCCTTTACAGGGATCAGCCCCAGCATTTT. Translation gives CASSLYRDQPQHF.

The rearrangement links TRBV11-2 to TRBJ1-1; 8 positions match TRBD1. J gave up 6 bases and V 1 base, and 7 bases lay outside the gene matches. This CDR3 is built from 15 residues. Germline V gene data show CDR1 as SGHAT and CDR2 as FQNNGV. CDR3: CASSLGWQGAAEAFF. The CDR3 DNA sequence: TGTGCCAGCAGCTTAGGATGGCAGGGGGCGGCTGAAGCTTTCTTT.

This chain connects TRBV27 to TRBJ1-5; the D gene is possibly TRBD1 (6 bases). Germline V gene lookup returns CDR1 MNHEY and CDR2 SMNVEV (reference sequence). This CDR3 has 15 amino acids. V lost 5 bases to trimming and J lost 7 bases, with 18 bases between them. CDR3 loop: CASSPTGRGRQPQHF. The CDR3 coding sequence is TGTGCCAGCAGTCCAACAGGGAGAGGAAGACAGCCCCAGCATTTT.

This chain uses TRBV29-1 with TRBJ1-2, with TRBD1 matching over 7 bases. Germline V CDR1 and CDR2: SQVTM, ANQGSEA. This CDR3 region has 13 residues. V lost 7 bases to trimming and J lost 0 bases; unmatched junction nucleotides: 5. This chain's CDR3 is CSAQGQANYGYTF. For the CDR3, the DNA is TGCAGCGCCCAAGGACAGGCTAACTATGGCTACACCTTC.

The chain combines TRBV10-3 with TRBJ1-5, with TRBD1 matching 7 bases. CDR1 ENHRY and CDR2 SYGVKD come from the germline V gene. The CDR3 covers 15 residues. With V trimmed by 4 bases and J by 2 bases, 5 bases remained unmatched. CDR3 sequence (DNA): TGTGCCATCAGTGGGAGACAGGGACGCAATCAGCCCCAGCATTTT. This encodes CAISGRQGRNQPQHF.

CDR3 region: CASSSNDGTPLHF. The CDR3 DNA follows: TGTGCCAGCAGCTCAAACGACGGCACACCCCTCCACTTT. This chain links TRBV7-3 with TRBJ1-6; no clear D. CDR3 length: 13 amino acids. Germline CDR1 reads SGHTA; CDR2 reads FQGTGA. V lost 4 bases to trimming and J lost 11 bases, with 12 bases between them.

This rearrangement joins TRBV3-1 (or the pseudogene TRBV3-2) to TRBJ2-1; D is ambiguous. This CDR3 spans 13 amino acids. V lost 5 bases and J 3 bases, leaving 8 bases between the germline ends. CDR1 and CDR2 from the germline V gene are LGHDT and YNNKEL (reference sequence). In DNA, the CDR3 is TGTGCCAGCAGCATGGACCGCTACAATGAGCAGTTCTTC. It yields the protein CASSMDRYNEQFF.

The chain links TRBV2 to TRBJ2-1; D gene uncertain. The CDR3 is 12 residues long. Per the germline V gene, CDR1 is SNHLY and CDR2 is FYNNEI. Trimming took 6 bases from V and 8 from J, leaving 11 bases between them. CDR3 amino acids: CASRGRGDEQFF. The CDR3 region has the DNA TGTGCCAGCAGGGGTCGTGGGGATGAGCAGTTCTTC.

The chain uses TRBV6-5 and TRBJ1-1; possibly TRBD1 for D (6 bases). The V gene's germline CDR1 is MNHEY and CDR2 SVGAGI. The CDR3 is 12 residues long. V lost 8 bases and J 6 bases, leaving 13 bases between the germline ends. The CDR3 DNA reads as TGTGCCAGCGAGGGGGATGCGCCTGAAGCTTTCTTT. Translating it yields CASEGDAPEAFF.